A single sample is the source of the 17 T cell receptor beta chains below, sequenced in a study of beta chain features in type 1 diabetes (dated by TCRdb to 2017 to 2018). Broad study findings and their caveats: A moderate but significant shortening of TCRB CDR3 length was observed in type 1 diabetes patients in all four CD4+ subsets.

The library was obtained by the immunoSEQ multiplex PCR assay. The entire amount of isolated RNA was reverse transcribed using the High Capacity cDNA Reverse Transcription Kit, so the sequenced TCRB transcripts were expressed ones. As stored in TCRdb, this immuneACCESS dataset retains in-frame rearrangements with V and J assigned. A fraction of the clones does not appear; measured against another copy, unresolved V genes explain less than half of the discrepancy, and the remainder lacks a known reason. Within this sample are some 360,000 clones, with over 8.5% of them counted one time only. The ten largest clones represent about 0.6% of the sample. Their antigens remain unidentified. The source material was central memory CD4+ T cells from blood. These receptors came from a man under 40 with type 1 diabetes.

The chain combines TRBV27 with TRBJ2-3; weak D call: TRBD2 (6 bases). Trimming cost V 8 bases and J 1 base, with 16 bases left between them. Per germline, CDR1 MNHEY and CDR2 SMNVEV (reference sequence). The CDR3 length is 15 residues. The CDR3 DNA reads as TGTGCCAGCGTACCTGCTGGAGGGGGCACAGATACGCAGTATTTT. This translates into CASVPAGGGTDTQYF.

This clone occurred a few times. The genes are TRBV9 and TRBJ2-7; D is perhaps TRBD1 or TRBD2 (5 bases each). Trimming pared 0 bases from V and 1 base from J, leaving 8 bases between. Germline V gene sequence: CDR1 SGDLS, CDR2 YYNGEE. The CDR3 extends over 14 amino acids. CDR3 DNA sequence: TGTGCCAGCAGCGTAGGAGGGGTTTCCTACGAGCAGTACTTC. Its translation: CASSVGGVSYEQYF.

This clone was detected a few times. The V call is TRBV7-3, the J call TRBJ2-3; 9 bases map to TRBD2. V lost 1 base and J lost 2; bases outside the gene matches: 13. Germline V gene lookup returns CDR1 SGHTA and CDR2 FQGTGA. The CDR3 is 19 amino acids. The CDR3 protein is CASSLKGMGGLANTDTQYF. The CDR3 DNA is TGTGCCAGCAGCTTAAAGGGGATGGGAGGACTAGCGAACACAGATACGCAGTATTTT.

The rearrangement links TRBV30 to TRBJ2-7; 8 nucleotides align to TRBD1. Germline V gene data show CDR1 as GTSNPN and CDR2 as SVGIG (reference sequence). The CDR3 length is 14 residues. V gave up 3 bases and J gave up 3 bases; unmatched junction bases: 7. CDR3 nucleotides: TGTGCCTGGAGAGACAGGGGTAGTCACTACGAGCAGTACTTC. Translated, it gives CAWRDRGSHYEQYF. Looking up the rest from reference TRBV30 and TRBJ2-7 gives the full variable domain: SQTIHQWPATLVQPVGSPLSLECTVEGTSNPNLYWYRQAAGRGLQLLFYSVGIGQISSEVPQNLSASRPQDRQFILSSKKLLLSDSGFYLCAWRDRGSHYEQYFGPGTRLTVT.

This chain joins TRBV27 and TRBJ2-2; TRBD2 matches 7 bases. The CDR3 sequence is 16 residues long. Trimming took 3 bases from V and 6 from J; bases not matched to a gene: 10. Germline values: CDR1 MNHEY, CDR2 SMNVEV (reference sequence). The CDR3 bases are TGTGCCAGCAGTTTGCCCTCACGACTAGCCGCCGGGGAGCTGTTTTTT. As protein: CASSLPSRLAAGELFF.

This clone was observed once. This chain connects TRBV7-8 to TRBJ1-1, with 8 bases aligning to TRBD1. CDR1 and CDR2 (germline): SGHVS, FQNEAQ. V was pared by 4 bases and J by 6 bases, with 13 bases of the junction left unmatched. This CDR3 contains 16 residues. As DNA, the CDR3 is TGTGCCAGCAGCTCAGGACAGGGTGGAATAGGCGCTGAAGCTTTCTTT. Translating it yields CASSSGQGGIGAEAFF.

CDR3: CASSYMVASRRGEQFF. The CDR3 nucleotides read TGTGCCAGCAGTTACATGGTCGCTTCCCGACGTGGTGAGCAGTTCTTC. V is TRBV6-6 and J is TRBJ2-1; D unresolved. Germline lookup yields CDR1 MNHNY and CDR2 SVGAGI (reference sequence). Between the trimmed V and J ends, which lost 2 bases and 9 bases, there was a span of 20 bases. The CDR3 runs 16 residues.

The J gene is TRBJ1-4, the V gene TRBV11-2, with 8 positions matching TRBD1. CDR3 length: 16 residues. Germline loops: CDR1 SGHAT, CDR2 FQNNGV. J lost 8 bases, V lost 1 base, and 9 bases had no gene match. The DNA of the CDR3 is TGTGCCAGCAGCTTAGCGATGACAGGGGTTCACGAAAAACTGTTTTTT. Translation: CASSLAMTGVHEKLFF.

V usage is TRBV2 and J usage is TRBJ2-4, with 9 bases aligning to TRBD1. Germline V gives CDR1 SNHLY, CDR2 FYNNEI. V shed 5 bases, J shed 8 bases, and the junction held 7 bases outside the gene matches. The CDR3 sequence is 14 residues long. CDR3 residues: CASSSTGGTYIQYF. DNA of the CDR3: TGTGCCAGCAGTTCCACAGGGGGCACGTACATTCAGTACTTC.

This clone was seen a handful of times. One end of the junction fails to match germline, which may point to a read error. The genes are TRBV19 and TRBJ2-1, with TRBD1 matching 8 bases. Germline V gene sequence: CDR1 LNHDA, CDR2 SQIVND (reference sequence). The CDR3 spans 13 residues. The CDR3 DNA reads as TGTGCCAGTAGTATGGGGACAGGATTTCGTCGGGTCTTC. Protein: CASSMGTGFRRVF.

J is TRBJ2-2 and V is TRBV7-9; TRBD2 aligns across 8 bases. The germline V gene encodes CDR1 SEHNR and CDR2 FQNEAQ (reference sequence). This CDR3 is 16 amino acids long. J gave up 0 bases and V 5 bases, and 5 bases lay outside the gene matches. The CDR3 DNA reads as TGTGCCAGCAGCCCCCCGGGGGGGACGAACACCGGGGAGCTGTTTTTT. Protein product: CASSPPGGTNTGELFF.

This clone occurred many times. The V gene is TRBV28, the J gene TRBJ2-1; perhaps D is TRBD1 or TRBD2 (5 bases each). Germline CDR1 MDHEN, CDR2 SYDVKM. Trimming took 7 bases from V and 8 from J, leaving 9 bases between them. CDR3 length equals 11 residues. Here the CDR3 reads CASILGDEQFF. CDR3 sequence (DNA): TGTGCCAGCATATTGGGGGATGAGCAGTTCTTC.

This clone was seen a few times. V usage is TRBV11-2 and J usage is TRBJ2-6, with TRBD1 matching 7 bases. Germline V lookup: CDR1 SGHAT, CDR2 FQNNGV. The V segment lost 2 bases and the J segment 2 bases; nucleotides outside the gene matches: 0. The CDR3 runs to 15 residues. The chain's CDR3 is CASSLTGAGANVLTF. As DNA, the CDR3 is TGTGCCAGCAGCTTAACAGGGGCTGGGGCCAACGTCCTGACTTTC.

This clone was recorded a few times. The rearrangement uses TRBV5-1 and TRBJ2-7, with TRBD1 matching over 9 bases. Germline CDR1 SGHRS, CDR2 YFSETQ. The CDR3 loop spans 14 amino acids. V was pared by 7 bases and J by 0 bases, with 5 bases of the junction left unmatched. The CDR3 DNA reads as TGCGCCAGCGCGCCGACAGGGGGCTCCTACGAGCAGTACTTC. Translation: CASAPTGGSYEQYF.

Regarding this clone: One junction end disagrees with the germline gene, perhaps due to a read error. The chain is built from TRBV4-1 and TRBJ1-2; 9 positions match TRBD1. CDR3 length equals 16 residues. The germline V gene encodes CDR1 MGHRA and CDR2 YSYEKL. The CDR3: CASSLGPGTGNCGYTF. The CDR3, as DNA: TGCGCCAGCAGCCTAGGTCCCGGGACAGGGAACTGTGGCTACACCTTC.

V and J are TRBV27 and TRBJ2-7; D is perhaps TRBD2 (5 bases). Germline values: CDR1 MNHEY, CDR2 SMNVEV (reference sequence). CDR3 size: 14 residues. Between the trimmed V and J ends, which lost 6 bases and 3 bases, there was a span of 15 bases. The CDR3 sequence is CASSPFGDHYEQYF. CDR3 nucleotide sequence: TGTGCCAGCAGCCCCTTCGGGGATCACTACGAGCAGTACTTC.

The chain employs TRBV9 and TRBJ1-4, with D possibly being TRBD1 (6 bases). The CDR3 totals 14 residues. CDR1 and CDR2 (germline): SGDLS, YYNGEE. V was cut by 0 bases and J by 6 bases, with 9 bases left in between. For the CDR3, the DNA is TGTGCCAGCAGCGTAGGGGGGCGCGATGAAAAACTGTTTTTT. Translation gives CASSVGGRDEKLFF.